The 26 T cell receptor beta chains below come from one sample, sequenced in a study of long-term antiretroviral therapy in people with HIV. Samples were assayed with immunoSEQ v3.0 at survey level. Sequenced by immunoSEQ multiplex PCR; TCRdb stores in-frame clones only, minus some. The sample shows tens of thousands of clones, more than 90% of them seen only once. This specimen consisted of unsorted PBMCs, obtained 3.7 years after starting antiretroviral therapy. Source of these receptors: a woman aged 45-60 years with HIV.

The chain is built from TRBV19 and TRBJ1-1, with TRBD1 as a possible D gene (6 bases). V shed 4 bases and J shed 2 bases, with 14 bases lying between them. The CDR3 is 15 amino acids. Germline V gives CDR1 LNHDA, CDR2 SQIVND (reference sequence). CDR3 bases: TGTGCCAGTAGTACCGACCTACAGGGTAACACTGAAGCTTTCTTT. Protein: CASSTDLQGNTEAFF.

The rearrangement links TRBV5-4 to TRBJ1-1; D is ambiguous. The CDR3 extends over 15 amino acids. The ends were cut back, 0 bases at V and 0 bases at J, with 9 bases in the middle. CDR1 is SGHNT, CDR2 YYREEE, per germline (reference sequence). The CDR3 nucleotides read TGTGCCAGCAGCTTGGGTCGCACAGTGAACACTGAAGCTTTCTTT. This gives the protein CASSLGRTVNTEAFF.

CDR3 bases: TGTGCCAGCAGTAAGAACCGGGGACAGGCGGGAGGCTACACCTTC. Translated, it gives CASSKNRGQAGGYTF. The chain links TRBV2 to TRBJ1-2; 8 bases agree with TRBD1. Trimming removed 5 bases from V and 8 bases from J; junction bases left unmatched: 13. This CDR3 has 15 residues. The V gene's germline CDR1 is SNHLY and CDR2 FYNNEI.

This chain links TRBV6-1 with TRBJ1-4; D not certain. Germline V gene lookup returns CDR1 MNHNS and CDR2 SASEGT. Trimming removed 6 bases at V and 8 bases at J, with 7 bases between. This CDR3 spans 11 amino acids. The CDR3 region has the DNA TGTGCCAGCAGAACGACAGAAAAACTGTTTTTT. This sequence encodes CASRTTEKLFF.

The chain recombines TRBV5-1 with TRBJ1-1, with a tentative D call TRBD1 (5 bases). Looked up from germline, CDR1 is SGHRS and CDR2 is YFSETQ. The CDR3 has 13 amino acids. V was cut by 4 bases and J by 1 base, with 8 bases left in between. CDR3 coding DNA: TGCGCCAGCAGCGTCACAGGGAACACTGAAGCTTTCTTT. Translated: CASSVTGNTEAFF.

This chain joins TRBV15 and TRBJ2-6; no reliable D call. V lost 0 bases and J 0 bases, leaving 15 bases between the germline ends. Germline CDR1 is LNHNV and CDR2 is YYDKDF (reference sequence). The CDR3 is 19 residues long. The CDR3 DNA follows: TGTGCCACCAGCAGAGATCTGCCAGGAGTATCCTCTGGGGCCAACGTCCTGACTTTC. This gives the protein CATSRDLPGVSSGANVLTF.

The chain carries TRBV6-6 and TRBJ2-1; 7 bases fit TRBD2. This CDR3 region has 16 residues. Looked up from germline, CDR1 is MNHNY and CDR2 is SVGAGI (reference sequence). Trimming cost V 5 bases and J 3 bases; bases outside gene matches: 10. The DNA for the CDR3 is TGTGCCAGCAGTCCATCGAGAACGGGGGGCTACAATGAGCAGTTCTTC. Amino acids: CASSPSRTGGYNEQFF.

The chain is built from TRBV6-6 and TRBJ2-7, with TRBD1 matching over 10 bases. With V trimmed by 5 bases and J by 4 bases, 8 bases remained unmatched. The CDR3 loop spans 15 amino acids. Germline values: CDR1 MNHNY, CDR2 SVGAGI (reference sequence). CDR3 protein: CASSIETGGLYEQYF. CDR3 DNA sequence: TGTGCCAGCAGTATAGAGACAGGGGGCCTTTACGAGCAGTACTTC.

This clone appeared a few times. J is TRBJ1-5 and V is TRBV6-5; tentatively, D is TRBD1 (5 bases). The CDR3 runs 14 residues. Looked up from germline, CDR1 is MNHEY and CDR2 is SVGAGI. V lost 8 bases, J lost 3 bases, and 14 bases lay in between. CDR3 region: CASGRVGPNQPQHF. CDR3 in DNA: TGTGCCAGCGGCCGCGTGGGGCCCAATCAGCCCCAGCATTTT.

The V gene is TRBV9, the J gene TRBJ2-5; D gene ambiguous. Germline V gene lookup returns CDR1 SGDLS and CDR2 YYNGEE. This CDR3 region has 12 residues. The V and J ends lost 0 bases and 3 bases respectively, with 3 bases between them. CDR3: CASSVAEETQYF. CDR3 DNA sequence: TGTGCCAGCAGCGTAGCGGAAGAGACCCAGTACTTC.

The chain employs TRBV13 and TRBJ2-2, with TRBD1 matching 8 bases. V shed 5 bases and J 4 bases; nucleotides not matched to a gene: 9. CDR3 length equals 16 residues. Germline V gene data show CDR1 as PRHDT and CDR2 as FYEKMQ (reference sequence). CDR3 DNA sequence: TGTGCCAGCAGCCCACCCCGGGACAGGAGCACCGGGGAGCTGTTTTTT. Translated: CASSPPRDRSTGELFF.

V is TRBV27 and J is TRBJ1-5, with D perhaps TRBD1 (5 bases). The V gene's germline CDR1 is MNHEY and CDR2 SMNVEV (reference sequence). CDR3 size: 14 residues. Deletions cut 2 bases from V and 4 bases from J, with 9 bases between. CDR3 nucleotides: TGTGCCAGCAGTTTAGGGGGGGGGAATCAGCCCCAGCATTTT. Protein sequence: CASSLGGGNQPQHF.

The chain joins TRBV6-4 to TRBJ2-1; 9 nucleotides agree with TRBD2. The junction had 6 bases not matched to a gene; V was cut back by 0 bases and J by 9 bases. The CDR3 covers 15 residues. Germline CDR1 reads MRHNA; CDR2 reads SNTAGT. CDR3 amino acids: CASSDSAGGPGEQFF. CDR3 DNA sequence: TGTGCCAGCAGTGACTCTGCGGGGGGGCCGGGTGAGCAGTTCTTC.

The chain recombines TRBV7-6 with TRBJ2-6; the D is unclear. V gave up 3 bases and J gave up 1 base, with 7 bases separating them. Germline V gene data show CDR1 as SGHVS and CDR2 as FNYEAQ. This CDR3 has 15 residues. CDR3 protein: CASSFASSGANVLTF. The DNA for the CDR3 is TGTGCCAGCAGCTTTGCCTCTTCTGGGGCCAACGTCCTGACTTTC. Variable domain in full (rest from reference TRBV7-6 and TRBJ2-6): GAGVSQSPRYKVTKRGQDVALRCDPISGHVSLYWYRQALGQGPEFLTYFNYEAQQDKSGLPNDRFSAERPEGSISTLTIQRTEQRDSAMYRCASSFASSGANVLTFGAGSRLTVL.

As DNA, the CDR3 is TGTGCCAGCAGCATCGGGAGGGCTAATTCACCCCTCCACTTT. Its translation: CASSIGRANSPLHF. The chain uses TRBV13 and TRBJ1-6; D is unclear. The CDR3 is made up of 14 amino acids. Germline V gene data show CDR1 as PRHDT and CDR2 as FYEKMQ (reference sequence). Trimming cost V 5 bases and J 6 bases, with 11 bases left between them.

CDR3 amino acids: CASSSYGSYEQYF. CDR3 nucleotides: TGTGCCAGCAGTTCGTACGGTTCCTACGAGCAGTACTTC. The chain carries TRBV27 and TRBJ2-7; the D is unclear. This CDR3 comprises 13 residues. Deletions cut 4 bases from V and 1 base from J, with 8 bases between. Germline CDR1 MNHEY, CDR2 SMNVEV (reference sequence).

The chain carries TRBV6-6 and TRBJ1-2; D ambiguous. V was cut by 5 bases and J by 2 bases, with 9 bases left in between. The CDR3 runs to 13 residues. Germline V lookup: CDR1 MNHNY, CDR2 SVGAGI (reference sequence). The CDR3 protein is CASSTVGNYGYTF. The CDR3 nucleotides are TGTGCCAGCAGTACGGTGGGAAACTATGGCTACACCTTC.

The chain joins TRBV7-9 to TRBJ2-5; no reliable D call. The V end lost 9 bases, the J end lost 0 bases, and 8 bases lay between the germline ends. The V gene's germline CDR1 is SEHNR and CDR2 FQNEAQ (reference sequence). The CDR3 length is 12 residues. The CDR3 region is CASTYYQETQYF. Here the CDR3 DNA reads TGTGCCAGTACCTACTACCAAGAGACCCAGTACTTC.

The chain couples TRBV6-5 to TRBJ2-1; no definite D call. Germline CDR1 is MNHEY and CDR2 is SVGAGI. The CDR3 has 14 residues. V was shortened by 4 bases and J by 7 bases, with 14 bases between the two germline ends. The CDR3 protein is CASSLPSQGNEQFF. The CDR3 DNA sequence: TGTGCCAGCAGTTTGCCGTCGCAAGGGAATGAGCAGTTCTTC.

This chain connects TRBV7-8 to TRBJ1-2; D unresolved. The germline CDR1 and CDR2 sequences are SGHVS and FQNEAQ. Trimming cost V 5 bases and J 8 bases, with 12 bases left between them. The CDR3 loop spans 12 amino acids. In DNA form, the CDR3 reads TGTGCCAGCAGCCAGGACGGATTGGGCTACACCTTC. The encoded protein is CASSQDGLGYTF.

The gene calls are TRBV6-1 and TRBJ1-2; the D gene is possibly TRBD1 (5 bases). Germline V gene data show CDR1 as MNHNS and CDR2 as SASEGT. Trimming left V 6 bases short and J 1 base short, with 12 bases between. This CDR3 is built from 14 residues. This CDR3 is CASSSRGSNYGYTF. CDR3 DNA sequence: TGTGCCAGCAGCAGTAGGGGCAGTAACTATGGCTACACCTTC.

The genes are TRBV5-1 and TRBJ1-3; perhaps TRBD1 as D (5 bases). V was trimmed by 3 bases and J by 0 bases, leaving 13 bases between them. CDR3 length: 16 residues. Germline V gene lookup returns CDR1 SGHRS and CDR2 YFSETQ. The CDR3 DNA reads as TGCGCCAGCAGCTCCTCCACAGGTTACTCTGGAAACACCATATATTTT. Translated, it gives CASSSSTGYSGNTIYF.

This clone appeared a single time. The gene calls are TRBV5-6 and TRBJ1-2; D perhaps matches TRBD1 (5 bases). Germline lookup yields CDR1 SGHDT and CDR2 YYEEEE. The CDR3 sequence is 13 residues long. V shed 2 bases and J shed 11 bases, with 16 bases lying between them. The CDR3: CASSLLRDSPYTF. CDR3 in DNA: TGTGCCAGCAGCTTACTCCGGGACTCTCCGTACACCTTC.

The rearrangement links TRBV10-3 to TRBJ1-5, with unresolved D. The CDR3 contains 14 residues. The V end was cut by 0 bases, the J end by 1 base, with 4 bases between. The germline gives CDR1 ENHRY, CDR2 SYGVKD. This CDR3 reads CAISESMSNQPQHF. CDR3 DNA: TGTGCCATCAGTGAGTCCATGAGCAATCAGCCCCAGCATTTT.

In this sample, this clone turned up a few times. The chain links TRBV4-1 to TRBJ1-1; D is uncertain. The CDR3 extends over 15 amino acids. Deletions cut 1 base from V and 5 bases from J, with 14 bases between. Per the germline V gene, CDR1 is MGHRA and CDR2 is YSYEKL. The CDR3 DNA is TGCGCCAGCAGCCAAGGAGTTTGGGAGGGAACTGAAGCTTTCTTT. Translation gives CASSQGVWEGTEAFF.

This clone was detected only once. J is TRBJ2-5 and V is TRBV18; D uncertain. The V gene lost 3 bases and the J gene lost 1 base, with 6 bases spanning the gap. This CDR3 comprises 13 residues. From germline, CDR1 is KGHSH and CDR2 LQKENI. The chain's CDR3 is CASSPISQETQYF. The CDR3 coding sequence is TGTGCCAGCTCACCCATAAGCCAAGAGACCCAGTACTTC.